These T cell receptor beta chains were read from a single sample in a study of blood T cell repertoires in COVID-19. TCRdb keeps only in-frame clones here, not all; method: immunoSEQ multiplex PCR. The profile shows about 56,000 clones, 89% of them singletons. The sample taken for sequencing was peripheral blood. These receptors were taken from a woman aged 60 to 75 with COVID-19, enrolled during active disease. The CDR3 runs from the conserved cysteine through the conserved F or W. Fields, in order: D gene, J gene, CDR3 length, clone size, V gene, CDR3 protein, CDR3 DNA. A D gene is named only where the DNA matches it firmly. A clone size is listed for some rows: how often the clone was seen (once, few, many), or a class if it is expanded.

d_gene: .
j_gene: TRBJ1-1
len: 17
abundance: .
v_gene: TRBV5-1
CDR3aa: CASSLTPGRGRNTEAFF
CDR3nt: TGCGCCAGCAGCTTAACCCCGGGACGGGGGAGGAACACTGAAGCTTTCTTT

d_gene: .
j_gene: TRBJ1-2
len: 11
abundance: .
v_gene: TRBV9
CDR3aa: CASSVEGRYTF
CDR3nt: TGTGCCAGCAGCGTAGAGGGGCGCTACACCTTC

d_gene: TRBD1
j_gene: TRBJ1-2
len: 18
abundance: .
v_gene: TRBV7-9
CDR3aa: CASSSPWTGGIRGNGYTF
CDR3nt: TGTGCCAGCAGCTCGCCCTGGACAGGGGGAATTCGAGGGAATGGCTACACCTTC

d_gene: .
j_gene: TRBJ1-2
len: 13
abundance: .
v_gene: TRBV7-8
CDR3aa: CASSLNGRGGYTF
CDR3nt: TGTGCCAGCAGCTTAAATGGCAGGGGCGGCTACACCTTC

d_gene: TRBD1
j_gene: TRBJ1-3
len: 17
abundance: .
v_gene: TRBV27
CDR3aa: CASSGTGPARGGNTIYF
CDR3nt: TGTGCCAGTTCCGGGACAGGGCCCGCCCGGGGGGGAAACACCATATATTTT

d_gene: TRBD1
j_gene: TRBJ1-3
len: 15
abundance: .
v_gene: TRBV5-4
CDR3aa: CASSPKTGTGNTIYF
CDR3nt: TGTGCCAGCAGCCCAAAGACAGGGACTGGAAACACCATATATTTT

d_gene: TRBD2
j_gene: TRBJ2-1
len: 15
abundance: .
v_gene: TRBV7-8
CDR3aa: CASSLAAGAYNEQFF
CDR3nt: TGTGCCAGCAGCTTAGCTGCGGGGGCCTACAATGAGCAGTTCTTC

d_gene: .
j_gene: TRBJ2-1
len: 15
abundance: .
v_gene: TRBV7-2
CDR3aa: CASSRVTSSYNEQFF
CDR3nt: TGTGCCAGCAGTCGCGTAACTAGCTCCTACAATGAGCAGTTCTTC

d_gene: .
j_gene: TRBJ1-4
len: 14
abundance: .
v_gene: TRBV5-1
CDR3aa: CASSRGAFNEKLFF
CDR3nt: TGCGCCAGCAGCCGGGGGGCCTTCAATGAAAAACTGTTTTTT

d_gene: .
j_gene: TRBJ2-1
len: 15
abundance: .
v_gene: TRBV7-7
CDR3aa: CASSLDSAGGNEQFF
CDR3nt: TGTGCCAGCAGCTTAGATTCCGCCGGGGGCAATGAGCAGTTCTTC

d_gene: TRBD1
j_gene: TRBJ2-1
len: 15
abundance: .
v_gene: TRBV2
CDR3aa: CASSVQGAAYNEQFF
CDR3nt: TGTGCCAGCAGTGTACAGGGGGCGGCCTACAATGAGCAGTTCTTC

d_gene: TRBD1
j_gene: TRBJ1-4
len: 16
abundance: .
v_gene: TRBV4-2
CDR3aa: CASSQPDRGLNEKLFF
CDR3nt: TGTGCCAGCAGCCAACCCGACAGGGGCTTGAATGAAAAACTGTTTTTT

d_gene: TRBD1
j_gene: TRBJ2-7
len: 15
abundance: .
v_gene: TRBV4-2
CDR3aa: CASSQDGTGNYEQYF
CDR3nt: TGTGCCAGCAGCCAAGACGGGACAGGGAACTACGAGCAGTACTTC

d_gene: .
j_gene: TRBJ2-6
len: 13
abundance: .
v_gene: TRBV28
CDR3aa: CASNIGGGEVLTF
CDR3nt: TGTGCCAGCAATATAGGGGGTGGAGAGGTCCTGACTTTC

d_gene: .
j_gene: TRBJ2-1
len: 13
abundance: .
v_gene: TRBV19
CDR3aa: CASSISPLNEQFF
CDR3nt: TGTGCCAGTAGTATATCCCCCCTTAATGAGCAGTTCTTC

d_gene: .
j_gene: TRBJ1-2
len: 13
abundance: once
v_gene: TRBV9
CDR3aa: CASSVGGIYGYTF
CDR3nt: TGTGCCAGCAGCGTAGGAGGGATTTATGGCTACACCTTC

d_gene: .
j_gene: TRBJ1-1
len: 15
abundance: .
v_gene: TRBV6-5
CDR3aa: CASSYTGLENTEAFF
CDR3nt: TGTGCCAGCAGTTACACAGGTTTGGAGAACACTGAAGCTTTCTTT

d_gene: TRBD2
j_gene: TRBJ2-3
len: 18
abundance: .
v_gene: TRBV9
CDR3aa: CASSVGDPSGGVTDTQYF
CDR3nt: TGTGCCAGCAGCGTAGGAGACCCTAGCGGGGGGGTCACAGATACGCAGTATTTT

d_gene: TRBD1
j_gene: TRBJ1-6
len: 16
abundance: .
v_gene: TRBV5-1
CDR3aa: CASSLARGLDNSPLHF
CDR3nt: TGCGCCAGCAGCTTGGCCAGGGGGCTAGATAATTCACCCCTCCACTTT

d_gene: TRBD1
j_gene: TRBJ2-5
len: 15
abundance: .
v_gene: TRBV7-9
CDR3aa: CASRPRQGAGETQYF
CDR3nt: TGTGCCAGCAGACCGCGACAGGGGGCCGGAGAGACCCAGTACTTC

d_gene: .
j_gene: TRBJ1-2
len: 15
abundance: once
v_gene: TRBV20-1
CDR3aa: CSASQNRQDLYGYTF
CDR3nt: TGCAGTGCTAGTCAAAATCGACAGGACCTCTATGGCTACACCTTC

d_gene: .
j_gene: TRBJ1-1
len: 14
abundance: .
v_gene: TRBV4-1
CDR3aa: CASSQTGGAPEAFF
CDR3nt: TGCGCCAGCAGCCAAACCGGGGGGGCCCCTGAAGCTTTCTTT

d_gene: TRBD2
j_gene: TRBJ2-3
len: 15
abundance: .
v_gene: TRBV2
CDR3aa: CASSDPGGGGDTQYF
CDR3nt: TGTGCCAGCAGTGATCCCGGCGGGGGTGGAGATACGCAGTATTTT

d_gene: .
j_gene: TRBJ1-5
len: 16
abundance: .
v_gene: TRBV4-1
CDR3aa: CASSQEGRGGNQPQHF
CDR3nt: TGCGCCAGCAGCCAAGAAGGCAGGGGTGGCAATCAGCCCCAGCATTTT

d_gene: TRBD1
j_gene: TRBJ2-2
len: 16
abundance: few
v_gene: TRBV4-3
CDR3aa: CASSQDLTGVTGELFF
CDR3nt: TGCGCCAGCAGCCAAGATCTCACAGGGGTGACCGGGGAGCTGTTTTTT

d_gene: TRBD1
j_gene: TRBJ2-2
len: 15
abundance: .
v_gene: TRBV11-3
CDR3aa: CASSPRQGSPGELFF
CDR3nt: TGTGCCAGCAGCCCCAGACAGGGTTCGCCCGGGGAGCTGTTTTTT

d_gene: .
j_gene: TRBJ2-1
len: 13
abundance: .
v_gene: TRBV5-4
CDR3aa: CASSGGRGNEQFF
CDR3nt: TGTGCCAGCAGCGGTGGCCGGGGCAATGAGCAGTTCTTC

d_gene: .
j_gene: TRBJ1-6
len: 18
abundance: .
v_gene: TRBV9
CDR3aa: CASSVGGGPGVDNSPLHF
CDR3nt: TGTGCCAGCAGCGTAGGCGGGGGTCCGGGCGTCGATAATTCACCCCTCCACTTT

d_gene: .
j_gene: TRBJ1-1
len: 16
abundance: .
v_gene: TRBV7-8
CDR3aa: CASARTSSKGNTEAFF
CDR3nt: TGTGCCAGCGCGAGGACAAGCTCTAAGGGGAACACTGAAGCTTTCTTT

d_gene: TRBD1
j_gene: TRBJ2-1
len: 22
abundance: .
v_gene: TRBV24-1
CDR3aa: CATSDSRGQFQGGSLPYNEQFF
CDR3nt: TGTGCCACCAGTGATTCCCGGGGACAGTTCCAGGGCGGATCCCTCCCCTACAATGAGCAGTTCTTC

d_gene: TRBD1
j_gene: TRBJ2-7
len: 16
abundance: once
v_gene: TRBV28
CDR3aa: CASSRNRDRHSYEQYF
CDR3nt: TGTGCCAGCAGTCGCAACCGGGACAGACACTCCTACGAGCAGTACTTC

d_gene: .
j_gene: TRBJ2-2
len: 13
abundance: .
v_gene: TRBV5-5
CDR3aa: CASSYSATGELFF
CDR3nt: TGTGCCAGCAGCTACTCTGCAACCGGGGAGCTGTTTTTT

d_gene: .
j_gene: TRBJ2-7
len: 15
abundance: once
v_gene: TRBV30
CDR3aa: CAWSSKWEGGYEQYF
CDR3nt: TGTGCCTGGAGTTCTAAATGGGAAGGGGGCTACGAGCAGTACTTC

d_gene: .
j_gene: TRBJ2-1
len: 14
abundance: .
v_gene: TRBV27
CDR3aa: CASSLSRVGGEQFF
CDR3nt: TGTGCCAGCAGTTTATCCCGGGTAGGGGGTGAGCAGTTCTTC

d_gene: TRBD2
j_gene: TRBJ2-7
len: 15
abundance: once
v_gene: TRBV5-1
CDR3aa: CASSARTSGSDEQYF
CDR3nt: TGCGCCAGCAGCGCGCGGACTAGCGGGAGCGACGAGCAGTACTTC

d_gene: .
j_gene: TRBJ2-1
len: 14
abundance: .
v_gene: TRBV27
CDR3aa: CASSTRLDYNEQFF
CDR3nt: TGTGCCAGCAGTACGAGACTAGATTACAATGAGCAGTTCTTC

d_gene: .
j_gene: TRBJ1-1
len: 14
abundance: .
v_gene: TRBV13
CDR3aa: CASNRGGQNTEAFF
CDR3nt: TGTGCCAGCAACAGAGGGGGACAGAACACTGAAGCTTTCTTT

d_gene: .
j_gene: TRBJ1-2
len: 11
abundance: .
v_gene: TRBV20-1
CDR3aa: CSASPAYGYTF
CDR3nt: TGCAGTGCTAGCCCTGCGTATGGCTACACCTTC

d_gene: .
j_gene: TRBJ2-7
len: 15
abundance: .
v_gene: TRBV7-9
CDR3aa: CASSRAQGRSYEQYF
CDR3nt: TGTGCCAGCAGCCGAGCCCAGGGGCGCTCCTACGAGCAGTACTTC

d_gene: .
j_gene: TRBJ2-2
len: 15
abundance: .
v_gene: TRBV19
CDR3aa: CASSIRGRDTGELFF
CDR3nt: TGTGCCAGTAGTATACGTGGGAGAGACACCGGGGAGCTGTTTTTT